The TCR beta chain described here comes from a study of cytomegalovirus exposure and HLA in healthy donors. V shed 5 bases and J 6 bases; nucleotides not matched to a gene: 7. The CDR3 sequence is 14 residues long. The germline gives CDR1 MGHRA, CDR2 YSYEKL. PCR used 60 Vbeta primers and 13 Jbeta primers. Produced via immunoSEQ multiplex PCR; TCRdb's table is partial and in-frame only. Among around 120,000 clones listed, roughly 79% were seen once. Material: PBMCs. The receptor comes from a woman aged 18-30 years in good health and CMV-seronegative. V and J are TRBV4-1 and TRBJ1-5; 7 bases align to TRBD1. CDR3 amino acids: CASSEGRGRQPQHF. CDR3 in DNA: TGCGCCAGCAGCGAGGGAAGGGGGCGTCAGCCCCAGCATTTT.